Listed below are T cell receptor beta chains from one sample, sequenced in a study of cytomegalovirus exposure and HLA in healthy donors. The table came from immunoSEQ multiplex PCR; TCRdb's copy has only in-frame clones and leaves some out. Of 150,000 to 200,000 clones in the sample, under 80% are singletons; the top ten hold approximately 13%. Sequencing was carried out using PBMCs. All receptors come from a woman aged 50 to 65 in good health and CMV-seropositive. The CDR3 runs from the conserved cysteine through the conserved F or W. The D gene is left open where the match is weak. Not all rows give a size; the values are once, few, many and, for expanded clones, a class.

abundance	d_gene	v_gene	j_gene	CDR3nt	CDR3aa
.	TRBD1	TRBV30	TRBJ2-2	TGTGCCTGGAGTGTACTCCAGGGGGCCGGGGAGCTGTTTTTT	CAWSVLQGAGELFF
.	TRBD1	TRBV28	TRBJ1-5	TGTGCCAGCAGTTTATCTCTGGGACAGGGTAAGCCCCAGCATTTT	CASSLSLGQGKPQHF
.	.	TRBV2	TRBJ1-5	TGTGCCAGCAGTGTTCAGACTAATAGCAATCAGCCCCAGCATTTT	CASSVQTNSNQPQHF
.	.	TRBV6-6	TRBJ2-7	TGTGCCAGCAGTTACTCCCTTTCCTACGAGCAGTACTTC	CASSYSLSYEQYF
.	TRBD2	TRBV30	TRBJ2-6	TGTGCCTGGAGTGGAACTAGCGGGGGGGCTTGGGGGGCCAACGTCCTGACTTTC	CAWSGTSGGAWGANVLTF
.	TRBD1	TRBV29-1	TRBJ1-2	TGCAGCGCGGGACAGGGCTTCAACTATGGCTACACCTTC	CSAGQGFNYGYTF
.	TRBD1	TRBV5-1	TRBJ1-1	TGCGCCAGCAGCTTCCGGGACAGGGAGAGCACTGAAGCTTTCTTT	CASSFRDRESTEAFF
.	.	TRBV5-1	TRBJ1-6	TGCGCCAGCAGCTTGCGACAGGCCTTCTATAATTCACCCCTCCACTTT	CASSLRQAFYNSPLHF
.	TRBD2	TRBV5-1	TRBJ2-1	TGCGCCAGCAGCTTGGAGGTAGCGGGGGGATACAATGAGCAGTTCTTC	CASSLEVAGGYNEQFF
.	.	TRBV19	TRBJ1-6	TGTGCCAGTATACTACACACGGTTTCACCCCTCCACTTT	CASILHTVSPLHF
once	TRBD1	TRBV11-2	TRBJ1-3	TGTGCCAGCAGCCCCTGGACAGGTGAAGGAAACACCATATATTTT	CASSPWTGEGNTIYF
.	.	TRBV18	TRBJ1-1	TGTGCCAGCTCACCAAGTGGAGGCCTGAACACTGAAGCTTTCTTT	CASSPSGGLNTEAFF
.	.	TRBV6-1	TRBJ1-5	TGTGCCAGCAGCTTCGGGGCGGGGAGCAATCAGCCCCAGCATTTT	CASSFGAGSNQPQHF
.	.	TRBV10-1	TRBJ2-7	TGCGCCAGCAGTGAGTGGTCAGGGTCCTCCTACGAGCAGTACTTC	CASSEWSGSSYEQYF
.	.	TRBV5-6	TRBJ1-6	TGTGCCAGCAGCTTGGGGACAAGCAACTCACCCCTCCACTTT	CASSLGTSNSPLHF
.	.	TRBV19	TRBJ1-2	TGTGCCAGTAGTATAGTTTTAAATGGGGCCTACACCTTC	CASSIVLNGAYTF
once	.	TRBV6-6	TRBJ1-5	TGTGCCAGCAGTCAAGGGGGGGGTCGTCAGCCCCAGCATTTT	CASSQGGGRQPQHF
.	TRBD2	TRBV6-4	TRBJ2-5	TGTGCCAGCAGTGACGCGAGACTAGCGGGGGCGAATCGGGAGACCCAGTACTTC	CASSDARLAGANRETQYF
.	.	TRBV7-9	TRBJ2-7	TGTGCCAGCAGCTTAGACAGCCCCTACGAGCAGTACTTC	CASSLDSPYEQYF
.	TRBD2	TRBV27	TRBJ2-3	TGTGCCAGCAGTTTATCGCCCTGGCTAGCGGGGGGCATGAGGCCAGATACGCAGTATTTT	CASSLSPWLAGGMRPDTQYF
.	.	TRBV13	TRBJ1-1	TGTGCCAGCAGCTTGAGGCAGTGGAACACTGAAGCTTTCTTT	CASSLRQWNTEAFF
.	TRBD1	TRBV9	TRBJ1-2	TGTGCCAGCAGCGCAGGGACAGGGTCGTCCAACTATGGCTACACCTTC	CASSAGTGSSNYGYTF
.	TRBD1	TRBV7-9	TRBJ1-4	TGTGCCAGCAGCCCCCAGGGGGCGCCTCTAGAAAAACTGTTTTTT	CASSPQGAPLEKLFF
once	.	TRBV27	TRBJ2-7	TGTGCCAGCAGTTCGTACAGGGCTGGAGAGCAGTACTTC	CASSSYRAGEQYF
.	TRBD2	TRBV5-1	TRBJ2-5	TGCGCCAGCAGCTTGGAACCCGGGGGGGCCTCAGAGACCCAGTACTTC	CASSLEPGGASETQYF
.	TRBD2	TRBV10-2	TRBJ2-3	TGCGCCAGCAGTCGACTAGCGGGGGGATCGATCCACACAGATACGCAGTATTTT	CASSRLAGGSIHTDTQYF
few	.	TRBV13	TRBJ2-5	TGTGCCAGCAGCTTATCTGGTGACAAGACCCAGTACTTC	CASSLSGDKTQYF
.	TRBD1	TRBV9	TRBJ1-2	TGTGCCAGCAGCCCGCAGGGGGGCTATGGCTACACCTTC	CASSPQGGYGYTF
.	.	TRBV30	TRBJ2-1	TGTGCCTGGAGTGTTCGGAGGTTGAGCTACAATGAGCAGTTCTTC	CAWSVRRLSYNEQFF
.	TRBD1	TRBV6-1	TRBJ1-1	TGTGCCAGCAGCGGCACAGGGGGTTGGGGAGCTTTCTTT	CASSGTGGWGAFF
.	.	TRBV2	TRBJ2-7	TGTGCCAGCAGTGAAGATGGAGACTCATCCTACGAGCAGTACTTC	CASSEDGDSSYEQYF
.	.	TRBV5-6	TRBJ2-7	TGTGCCAGCAGCTTGGAGGGGTACAAGCAGTACTTC	CASSLEGYKQYF
.	.	TRBV4-1	TRBJ1-3	TGCGCCAGCAGCCAAGTAATCAGCTCTGGAAACACCATATATTTT	CASSQVISSGNTIYF
.	.	TRBV1	TRBJ1-6	TGCACCAGCAGCCAAGGTCGCGACAGGGACTCACCCCTCCACTTT	CTSSQGRDRDSPLHF
.	.	TRBV27	TRBJ1-1	TGTGCCAGCAGTTTGGCAGGGGATGAAGCTTTCTTT	CASSLAGDEAFF
.	TRBD1	TRBV25-1	TRBJ2-1	TGTGCCAGCAGTGCCCGGACAGGGTTTCGGTCCTACAATGAGCAGTTCTTC	CASSARTGFRSYNEQFF
.	TRBD2	TRBV7-6	TRBJ2-7	TGTGCCAGCAGCTTAGTTCGGGGGGGCGAGCAGTACTTC	CASSLVRGGEQYF
.	TRBD1	TRBV7-3	TRBJ1-6	TGTGCCAGCAGCTCCTTCCACAGGGGGGCGCATTCACCCCTCCACTTT	CASSSFHRGAHSPLHF
few	.	TRBV2	TRBJ1-4	TGTGCCAGCAGGAGGGACTATGCAACTAATGAAAAACTGTTTTTT	CASRRDYATNEKLFF
few	.	TRBV5-3	TRBJ2-2	TGTGCCAGAAGCTTTAAGGGGGACGGCGGGGAGCTGTTTTTT	CARSFKGDGGELFF
few	TRBD2	TRBV5-1	TRBJ2-1	TGCGCCAGCAGCACCCTCGGGGCGGGAGCTTACAATGAGCAGTTCTTC	CASSTLGAGAYNEQFF
.	.	TRBV5-4	TRBJ1-6	TGTGCCAGCAGCTTGGCGCCAGGATCGTATGATTCACCCCTCCACTTT	CASSLAPGSYDSPLHF
.	TRBD1	TRBV27	TRBJ1-2	TGTGCCAGCCAAGACAGGGTCTATGGCTACACCTTC	CASQDRVYGYTF
.	TRBD1	TRBV27	TRBJ1-6	TGTGCCAGCAGTCTTACGGGACAGGGCGCGTCACCCCTCCACTTT	CASSLTGQGASPLHF
.	.	TRBV6-6	TRBJ1-2	TGTGCCAGCAGTTACTGGGCGGGGGGCTACACCTTC	CASSYWAGGYTF
.	.	TRBV25-1	TRBJ1-1	TGTGCCAGCAGTGAATCTAGGGGGATGAACACTGAAGCTTTCTTT	CASSESRGMNTEAFF
.	.	TRBV6-1	TRBJ1-2	TGTGCCAGCAATGGGGGGGGCGAGGATGGCTACACCTTC	CASNGGGEDGYTF
.	TRBD1	TRBV6-6	TRBJ2-2	TGTGCCAGCAGCTCCCCAGACAGGGGTACCGGGGAGCTGTTTTTT	CASSSPDRGTGELFF
.	.	TRBV19	TRBJ1-6	TGTGCCAGTAGTACGTGGGACACCTCCTATAATTCACCCCTCCACTTT	CASSTWDTSYNSPLHF